This record covers a single TCR beta chain. Its cognate antigen has yet to be identified. The data were obtained in a study of monozygotic twins with inflammatory bowel disease (dated by TCRdb to the late 2010s). Regarding the research as a whole: A total of some 30 monozygotic twin pairs were included in the full study, comprising nine German pairs (four IBD-concordant, five IBD-discordant) and 19 IBD-discordant Danish pairs. Each individual had, on average, about 151 000 unique TCRalpha sequences and 181 000 unique TCRbeta sequences available for analysis. Within discordant pairs, disease-associated traits were sought mainly by comparing IBD patients with their genetically identical healthy co-twins. The paper as a whole reports these results and caveats: Background noise and inter-individual variability may have been introduced into the repertoires by the differing immunosuppressive treatments among patients. No single strong signal or clonotype linked to IBD turned up in the results, so the idea that one exists was not supported. Repertoire similarity did not differ between concordant and discordant twins, possibly due to limited statistical power. A decrease in TCRbeta repertoire diversity, as measured by inverse Simpson index, was observed in IBD patients compared with their healthy co-twins. Fewer clonotypes were shared with other individuals by IBD patients than by healthy twins, most markedly in patients showing signs of disease activity. The analysis was unable to tell apart different T cell subtypes.

From each donor, a roughly 2.5 ml peripheral blood sample was collected into PAXgene tubes and stored at -80 degrees C. Without any T cell sorting, total RNA was extracted from whole blood using the PAXgene blood miRNA kit on an automated QIAcube. Peripheral blood from monozygotic twin pairs who were concordant or discordant for inflammatory bowel disease underwent deep TCRalpha and TCRbeta repertoire profiling using unique molecular barcoding. Smoking habits were recorded for all twin pairs, and individuals were classified as current, former or never smokers. CDR1 is given as SGHTA and CDR2 as FQGNSA, both from the germline V gene. The cysteine opens and the phenylalanine closes a CDR3 of 15 amino acids. No DNA was logged. Library preparation used 5' RACE. The input for every TCR library was 3500 ng of total RNA. For each sample, cDNA synthesis with SMARTScribe reverse transcriptase was split into eight separate reactions. Unique molecular identifiers containing a 6-nucleotide sample barcode were introduced through template switching during cDNA synthesis. TCRalpha and TCRbeta cDNA was amplified in two nested PCRs of 16 and 9 cycles, and bead purification was carried out after each PCR. Before amplification, the cDNA was treated with uracil DNA-glycosylase and purified using the QIAquick PCR purification kit. The second PCR added Illumina TruSeq-compatible adapters along with sample-specific barcodes. TapeStation and Qubit were used to check library quality and concentration, and approximately 5.5 ng of each library went into the pool. Sequencing of the pooled libraries was done on an Illumina HiSeq2500 single-index Rapid Run using custom sequencing primers and 2 x 100 bp reads. For the original study's pipeline: UMI-based consensus assembly with MiGEC version 1.2.6 was used to correct PCR and sequencing errors. MiXCR version 2.1.1 handled V(D)J alignment, clonotype assembly and CDR3 extraction. To normalise gene usage, clonotype sharing and MAIT/NKT TCR abundance, the analysis used the top 1000, 10 000 and 20 000 clonotypes per sample. Diversity was computed as the inverse Simpson index with the vegan R package after downsampling to 27 000 UMIs. Paired Mann-Whitney U tests on discordant twin pairs were used, with Benjamini-Hochberg multiple-testing correction. TCRdb reprocessed the sequencing reads and holds a single record per CDR3 protein sequence, with no DNA. TCRdb, rather than the study authors, made the V and J calls. The table for this sample lists around 380,000 distinct CDR3 sequences. The leading ten clones occupy 2% to 3% of the sample.

This TCR derives from a human donor with ulcerative colitis or Crohn's disease, or a healthy co-twin of an affected twin (not recorded which). The chain is made from TRBV7-2 and TRBJ2-7; the D call of TRBD1 rests on TCRdb alone, since no DNA is present to check it. Source material: blood. The CDR3 protein: CASSLGQGAPYEQYF. Reference TRBV7-2 and TRBJ2-7 proteins supply the regions before and after the CDR3; the full variable domain is: GAGVSQSPSNKVTEKGKDVELRCDPISGHTALYWYRQSLGQGLEFLIYFQGNSAPDKSGLPSDRFSAERTGGSVSTLTIQRTQQEDSAVYLCASSLGQGAPYEQYFGPGTRLTVT.